These T cell receptor beta chains were read from a single sample in a study of blood T cell repertoires in COVID-19. Here immunoSEQ multiplex PCR was the method, and the copy in TCRdb shows in-frame clones only, minus some. The sample lists about 300,000 clones; roughly nine tenths were seen once. Sequenced: PBMCs or T cells enriched from blood (not recorded which). The receptors stem from a woman between 45 and 60 years old who had been exposed to COVID-19. The CDR3 runs from the conserved cysteine through the conserved F or W. Each record gives: CDR3 DNA, CDR3 protein, V gene, J gene, clone size, D gene. D genes are given only for firm matches. Part of the rows lack a size; the others show once, few, many or a class for expanded clones.

TGTGCCAGCAGTGTGGCAGAACGAGATACGCAGTATTTT,CASSVAERDTQYF,TRBV2,TRBJ2-3,few,-
TGTGCCAGCAGTTTATTAATTACAGGGGGCGCTGGAAACACCATATATTTT,CASSLLITGGAGNTIYF,TRBV28,TRBJ1-3,-,TRBD1
TGTGCCAGTAAAGGGGACACCGGGGAGCTGTTTTTT,CASKGDTGELFF,TRBV7-2,TRBJ2-2,-,-
TGTGCCAGTAGTGTCCAGGGAGGGAGGACCTACAATGAGCAGTTCTTC,CASSVQGGRTYNEQFF,TRBV19,TRBJ2-1,-,TRBD2
TGTGCCAGCAGCGGCGGACTTGCCTACGAGCAGTACTTC,CASSGGLAYEQYF,TRBV9,TRBJ2-7,-,-
TGTGCCAGCAGCTTGATTACAGGCGTCGACGAGCAGTACTTC,CASSLITGVDEQYF,TRBV5-4,TRBJ2-7,-,-
TGTGCCAGCAGCTTAACGACGGGTGTGTATGGCTACACCTTC,CASSLTTGVYGYTF,TRBV11-2,TRBJ1-2,-,-
TGTGCCTGGAGGGACAGCCTCAACACTGAAGCTTTCTTT,CAWRDSLNTEAFF,TRBV30,TRBJ1-1,-,-
TGCGCCAGCAGCACCCCGGACAGGGGGTACACTGAAGCTTTCTTT,CASSTPDRGYTEAFF,TRBV5-1,TRBJ1-1,-,TRBD1
TGTGCCAGCAGCCCCCCGGGACTAGCGGTCGGGGAGCTGTTTTTT,CASSPPGLAVGELFF,TRBV6-5,TRBJ2-2,few,TRBD2